This passage covers 32 T cell receptor beta chains from one sample sequenced in a study of T cells in Graves' hyperthyroidism and ophthalmopathy (dated by TCRdb to about 2019). The library came from multiplex PCR. The run used an Illumina HiSeq 2000. The TCR beta CDR3 regions were amplified from RNA transcripts. A first-round RT-PCR of the TCR CDR3 used the HTBI primer set with the Qiagen OneStep RT-PCR kit. TCRdb applied fastp at Q25 and MiXCR to the public reads, then kept only in-frame beta chains. Each entry merges the rows of one CDR3 protein and shows their most common DNA and genes. Across this sample there are around 380,000 distinct CDR3 sequences, with less than 15% seen only once. The ten top clones hold more than 20% of the sample. Sequenced material: blood. These receptors came from a man aged 25 to 40 with Graves' hyperthyroidism that later progressed to Graves' ophthalmopathy.

Many counts were recorded for this clonotype. The CDR3 DNA is TGTGCCAGCAGCCCCTTGCGGGGGGGCAGTAACTATGGCTACACCTTC. It yields the protein CASSPLRGGSNYGYTF. The rearrangement links TRBV11-2 to TRBJ1-2; tentative D call: TRBD1 (6 bases). CDR1 and CDR2 from the germline V gene are SGHAT and FQNNGV. The length of the CDR3 is 16 residues. V lost 5 bases to trimming and J lost 1 base, with 17 bases between them.

This clonotype turned up a few times. The chain recombines TRBV30 with TRBJ1-4, with 10 bases identical to TRBD1. Trimming removed 1 base from V and 0 bases from J; junction bases left unmatched: 14. Germline V gene lookup returns CDR1 GTSNPN and CDR2 SVGIG (reference sequence). This CDR3 has 20 residues. This chain's CDR3 is CAWSGRGDRGFTPTNEKLFF. The CDR3 region has the DNA TGTGCCTGGAGTGGGCGAGGGGACAGGGGCTTCACCCCAACTAATGAAAAACTGTTTTTT.

The chain uses TRBV5-6 and TRBJ1-4, with D unclear. CDR1 SGHDT and CDR2 YYEEEE come from the germline V gene. CDR3 length: 15 residues. V lost 3 bases, J lost 4 bases, and 13 bases lay in between. The CDR3 nucleotides read TGTGCCAGCAGCTGGTCCAGACGCTTTAATGAAAAACTGTTTTTT. It encodes CASSWSRRFNEKLFF.

Only a few counts were recorded for this clonotype. The chain links TRBV5-1 to TRBJ2-3; D possibly corresponds to TRBD1 (6 bases). Trimming shortened V by 3 bases and J by 4 bases, and 12 bases separated the two germline ends. The CDR3 length is 14 residues. Per the germline V gene, CDR1 is SGHRS and CDR2 is YFSETQ. The CDR3 spells CASSSAPGADTQYF. The CDR3 DNA is TGCGCCAGCAGCTCAGCCCCAGGGGCAGATACGCAGTATTTT.

This clonotype was counted between two and nine times. This sequence joins TRBV12-5 and TRBJ2-7, with D perhaps matching TRBD2 (6 bases). The CDR3 has 13 residues. Germline V gene sequence: CDR1 LGHNT, CDR2 FRNRAP. The V gene lost 9 bases and the J gene lost 2 bases, with 14 bases spanning the gap. This CDR3 reads CASGSPSPYEQYF. CDR3 bases: TGTGCTAGCGGGAGTCCAAGTCCCTACGAGCAGTACTTC.

The sample holds many counts of this clonotype. The V and J genes are TRBV28 and TRBJ2-7, with D unclear. V lost 9 bases and J lost 2, with 20 bases in between. The CDR3 covers 15 residues. CDR1 is MDHEN, CDR2 SYDVKM, per germline. CDR3 in DNA: TGTGCCAGTAACCTTGGTGGTCAGCCCCCCTACGAGCAGTACTTC. It encodes CASNLGGQPPYEQYF. Together with reference TRBV28 and TRBJ2-7, the CDR3 gives the full variable domain: DVKVTQSSRYLVKRTGEKVFLECVQDMDHENMFWYRQDPGLGLRLIYFSYDVKMKEKGDIPEGYSVSREKKERFSLILESASTNQTSMYLCASNLGGQPPYEQYFGPGTRLTVT.

This clonotype was detected many times. The V call is TRBV7-8, the J call TRBJ2-3; D is possibly TRBD1 (5 bases). The CDR3 loop spans 15 amino acids. Trimming stripped 1 base from V and 2 bases from J, with 10 bases between. CDR1 SGHVS and CDR2 FQNEAQ come from the germline V gene. The CDR3 DNA is TGTGCCAGCAGCTTAGTAGACAGAGACACAGATACGCAGTATTTT. It yields the protein CASSLVDRDTDTQYF.

This clonotype appeared many times. The chain is built from TRBV6-1 and TRBJ2-1; possible D gene TRBD1, 6 bases. The CDR3 is 15 amino acids. Trimming shortened V by 7 bases and J by 2 bases, and 15 bases separated the two germline ends. Germline-derived CDR1 and CDR2 are MNHNS and SASEGT. Written as DNA, the CDR3 is TGTGCCAGCACGTTCGGACAGCCAGCCTACAATGAGCAGTTCTTC. Protein product: CASTFGQPAYNEQFF.

The table lists this clonotype with a few counts. The J gene is TRBJ2-3, the V gene TRBV5-6, with 11 bases that match TRBD1. This CDR3 is 15 amino acids long. Germline CDR1 reads SGHDT; CDR2 reads YYEEEE. V lost 0 bases to trimming and J lost 5 bases; unmatched junction nucleotides: 2. This CDR3 is CASSLAGQGGDTQYF. The CDR3 DNA reads TGTGCCAGCAGCTTGGCGGGACAGGGGGGAGATACGCAGTATTTT.

In its sample, this clonotype was seen many times. This sequence joins TRBV2 and TRBJ2-6, with D unclear. The CDR3 runs to 14 residues. Germline V gene sequence: CDR1 SNHLY, CDR2 FYNNEI. Between the trimmed V and J ends, which lost 6 bases and 1 base, there was a span of 7 bases. The CDR3: CASSARSGANVLTF. CDR3 coding DNA: TGTGCCAGCAGCGCAAGATCTGGGGCCAACGTCCTGACTTTC.

This clonotype came up many times. The chain combines TRBV28 with TRBJ1-5; 11 positions agree with TRBD1. Looked up from germline, CDR1 is MDHEN and CDR2 is SYDVKM. After removal of 5 bases from V and 4 bases from J, the junction contained 4 bases not matched to a gene. This CDR3 comprises 15 residues. The CDR3 DNA is TGTGCCAGCAGTCCAGGGACAGGGGGGAATCAGCCCCAGCATTTT. Encoded protein: CASSPGTGGNQPQHF.

The rearrangement joins TRBV4-1 to TRBJ2-3; 9 bases match TRBD2. With 4 bases clipped from V and 5 bases from J, the junction kept 13 bases outside the gene matches. The CDR3 length is 17 residues. Germline lookup yields CDR1 MGHRA and CDR2 YSYEKL. As DNA, the CDR3 is TGCGCCAGCAGCCCGCGCTCAGCGGGGGGCCTAAAAGATACGCAGTATTTT. Protein: CASSPRSAGGLKDTQYF.

This clonotype was picked up a small number of times. The chain links TRBV19 to TRBJ2-7; TRBD2 matches 8 bases. Trimming cost V 10 bases and J 0 bases; bases outside gene matches: 5. The CDR3 contains 13 residues. Germline V gene lookup returns CDR1 LNHDA and CDR2 SQIVND (reference sequence). The CDR3 loop reads CAKKRGSSYEQYF. CDR3 nucleotides: TGTGCCAAAAAGCGGGGGAGCTCCTACGAGCAGTACTTC.

V gene TRBV20-1 combines with J gene TRBJ2-1; TRBD2 matches 7 bases. Germline CDR1 is DFQATT and CDR2 is SNEGSKA (reference sequence). The ends lost 6 bases at V and 2 bases at J; junction bases unmatched: 7. The CDR3 runs to 14 residues. CDR3 in amino acids: CSAQTSHPYNEQFF. DNA of the CDR3: TGCAGTGCCCAGACTAGCCATCCCTACAATGAGCAGTTCTTC.

This clonotype was seen a handful of times. This CDR3 is CASRERGGGETQYF. CDR3 in DNA: TGTGCCAGCAGGGAACGCGGTGGGGGTGAGACCCAGTACTTC. V is TRBV2 and J is TRBJ2-5; D tentatively fits TRBD1 or TRBD2 (5 bases each). Germline loops: CDR1 SNHLY, CDR2 FYNNEI. This CDR3 is built from 14 residues. Trimming took off 6 bases at V and 5 bases at J, with 16 bases between the two ends.

The CDR3 nucleotides are TGCGCCAGCAGCCTGGGACAGACGTTCGGGGAGCTGTTTTTT. Its translation: CASSLGQTFGELFF. V and J are TRBV5-1 and TRBJ2-2, with 7 bases that match TRBD1. This CDR3 is 14 amino acids long. The germline gives CDR1 SGHRS, CDR2 YFSETQ. V gave up 4 bases and J gave up 7 bases; unmatched junction bases: 7.

This clonotype was counted many times. The CDR3 sequence is CASSGFSGTEAFF. The CDR3 DNA sequence: TGTGCCAGCAGTGGATTCAGCGGCACTGAAGCTTTCTTT. V is TRBV6-1 and J is TRBJ1-1; unclear D gene. V was pared by 4 bases and J by 4 bases, with 10 bases between. The CDR3 spans 13 residues. Germline V lookup: CDR1 MNHNS, CDR2 SASEGT.

The chain combines TRBV6-1 with TRBJ2-2, with D unclear. V lost 1 base, J lost 7 bases, and 4 bases lay in between. CDR3 length equals 12 residues. Germline V lookup: CDR1 MNHNS, CDR2 SASEGT. The CDR3 loop is CASSEGFGELFF. CDR3 nucleotide sequence: TGTGCCAGCAGTGAAGGTTTCGGGGAGCTGTTTTTT.

The chain joins TRBV18 to TRBJ2-7, with 9 nucleotides matching TRBD1. With 0 bases clipped from V and 0 bases from J, the junction kept 3 bases outside the gene matches. The CDR3 is made up of 16 amino acids. CDR1 and CDR2 (germline): KGHSH, LQKENI. CDR3 nucleotides: TGTGCCAGCTCACCACCGGGACAGGGTCCCTCCTACGAGCAGTACTTC. Protein sequence: CASSPPGQGPSYEQYF.

This chain uses TRBV5-1 with TRBJ1-2; D is unclear. Germline V lookup: CDR1 SGHRS, CDR2 YFSETQ. V lost 0 bases and J lost 0, with 9 bases in between. This CDR3 comprises 15 residues. Here the CDR3 DNA reads TGCGCCAGCAGCTTGGTGGGCAGCTCTAACTATGGCTACACCTTC. Translated, it gives CASSLVGSSNYGYTF.

This clonotype was detected ten times or more. V usage is TRBV9 and J usage is TRBJ2-1; 8 bases line up with TRBD2. The V segment lost 3 bases and the J segment 10 bases; nucleotides outside the gene matches: 12. CDR1 is SGDLS, CDR2 YYNGEE, per germline. This CDR3 spans 15 amino acids. CDR3 protein: CASSARAGGRDEQFF. CDR3 DNA sequence: TGTGCCAGCAGCGCCCGGGCGGGGGGCCGCGACGAGCAGTTCTTC.

The rearrangement links TRBV11-3 to TRBJ1-3, with D unresolved. V was trimmed by 1 base and J by 1 base, leaving 11 bases between them. The germline V gene encodes CDR1 SGHNT and CDR2 YENEEA. This CDR3 has 16 residues. The CDR3, as DNA: TGTGCCAGCAGCTTAGGCCTTCAGACTTCTGGAAACACCATATATTTT. It specifies CASSLGLQTSGNTIYF.

Of note for this clonotype: Possible read error: a much larger clone is one base away. The chain has TRBV28 and TRBJ1-6; 10 positions match TRBD1. The CDR3 length is 15 residues. CDR1 and CDR2 from the germline V gene are MDHEN and SYDVKM. CDR3: CARSPRGQGNSPLHF. In DNA form, the CDR3 reads TGTGCCCGCAGCCCGAGGGGACAGGGGAATTCACCCCTCCACTTT. The full variable domain, with the rest looked up from reference TRBV28 and TRBJ1-6, is DVKVTQSSRYLVKRTGEKVFLECVQDMDHENMFWYRQDPGLGLRLIYFSYDVKMKEKGDIPEGYSVSREKKERFSLILESASTNQTSMYLCARSPRGQGNSPLHFGNGTRLTVT.

CDR3 loop: CASVGGDGNTIYF. DNA of the CDR3: TGTGCCAGCGTGGGGGGCGATGGAAACACCATATATTTT. V gene TRBV25-1 combines with J gene TRBJ1-3; a weak D match, TRBD1 (6 bases). The V end was cut by 8 bases, the J end by 3 bases, with 11 bases between. The germline V gene has CDR1 MGHDK and CDR2 SYGVNS. The length of the CDR3 is 13 residues.

V gene TRBV5-5 combines with J gene TRBJ2-2; TRBD1 aligns across 7 bases. This CDR3 is 16 amino acids long. Germline CDR1 SGHKS, CDR2 YYEKEE (reference sequence). V trimming: 1 base; J trimming: 4 bases; junction bases outside the gene matches: 7. Here the CDR3 DNA reads TGTGCCAGCAGCTTGTACGGACAGGCGCTCACCGGGGAGCTGTTTTTT. Translated: CASSLYGQALTGELFF.

V usage is TRBV18 and J usage is TRBJ2-4; D might be TRBD2 (6 bases). This CDR3 has 17 residues. Germline CDR1 KGHSH, CDR2 LQKENI. Trimming shortened V by 3 bases and J by 2 bases, and 17 bases separated the two germline ends. In DNA, the CDR3 is TGTGCCAGCTCACCTTACAACCCCCGGGGGTCCAAAAACATTCAGTACTTC. Its protein is CASSPYNPRGSKNIQYF.

This clonotype was counted only a few times. V and J are TRBV7-3 and TRBJ2-3, with 10 positions matching TRBD2. This CDR3 has 15 amino acids. The trim removed 3 bases at V and 4 bases at J, leaving 4 bases unmatched. Germline-derived CDR1 and CDR2 are SGHTA and FQGTGA. CDR3 in DNA: TGTGCCAGCAGCTTGAGCGGGGGGGTCGCAGATACGCAGTATTTT. Its protein product is CASSLSGGVADTQYF.

This clonotype was observed a few times. A much larger clone sits a single nucleotide away, making a read error possible. This chain joins TRBV28 and TRBJ1-5; D call uncertain. The length of the CDR3 is 13 residues. Germline assignment: CDR1 MDHEN and CDR2 SYDVKM. The CDR3 loop is CAGSLLAEQPQHF. The CDR3 DNA reads as TGTGCCGGCAGTTTATTGGCTGAACAGCCCCAGCATTTT.

This clonotype came up a few times. The gene calls are TRBV15 and TRBJ2-2; D remains unclear. V was cut by 3 bases and J by 7 bases, with 6 bases left in between. Germline CDR1 is LNHNV and CDR2 is YYDKDF (reference sequence). The CDR3 covers 12 residues. CDR3 nucleotides: TGTGCCACCAGCAGTATGGGCGGGGAGCTGTTTTTT. It codes for CATSSMGGELFF.

This clonotype was observed at least ten times. The chain links TRBV7-2 to TRBJ2-3; 9 bases fit TRBD1. The CDR3 has 15 amino acids. With V trimmed by 5 bases and J by 3 bases, 6 bases remained unmatched. Germline V lookup: CDR1 SGHTA, CDR2 FQGNSA. CDR3 region: CASSNRGRSTDTQYF. The CDR3 nucleotides read TGTGCCAGCAGCAACAGGGGGCGTAGTACAGATACGCAGTATTTT. The entire variable domain, with the rest obtained from reference TRBV7-2 and TRBJ2-3, is as follows: GAGVSQSPSNKVTEKGKDVELRCDPISGHTALYWYRQSLGQGLEFLIYFQGNSAPDKSGLPSDRFSAERTGGSVSTLTIQRTQQEDSAVYLCASSNRGRSTDTQYFGPGTRLTVL.

As regards this clonotype: One end of the junction varies from germline; a read error may be responsible. V is TRBV7-3 and J is TRBJ1-3; TRBD1 matches at 9 bases. CDR1 is SGHTA and CDR2 is FQGTGA in the germline V gene. The CDR3 contains 17 residues. CDR3 bases: TGTGCCAGCAGCTTATACGGACAGGGGAGCTCTGGAAACACCCTATATTTT. Its translation is CASSLYGQGSSGNTLYF.

This clonotype showed up many times. J is TRBJ1-1 and V is TRBV29-1; 9 positions match TRBD1. Trimming cost V 6 bases and J 5 bases; bases outside gene matches: 10. Germline V gene data show CDR1 as SQVTM and CDR2 as ANQGSEA. CDR3 length: 14 amino acids. The CDR3 DNA is TGCAGCGTCTCTACGACAGGGGGGATTACTGAAGCTTTCTTT. Its translation is CSVSTTGGITEAFF. Full variable domain (outside the CDR3, taken from reference TRBV29-1 and TRBJ1-1): SAVISQKPSRDICQRGTSLTIQCQVDSQVTMMFWYRQQPGQSLTLIATANQGSEATYESGFVIDKFPISRPNLTFSTLTVSNMSPEDSSIYLCSVSTTGGITEAFFGQGTRLTVV.